Following are 20 T cell receptor beta chains from one sample sequenced in a study of T-cell reconstitution after alpha-beta-depleted transplantation in children. Preparation of the TCRbeta library was carried out with unique molecular identifiers. TCRdb analysed the PCR reads with MiXCR anew, one entry per CDR3 protein. The sample shows 90,000 to 150,000 distinct CDR3 sequences, 23% of them seen only once. Specimen: PBMCs, mostly from graft donor cells, collected 180 days after TCRalphabeta/CD19-depleted stem cell transplant. The source is a male patient between 2 and 10 years old who had a stem cell transplant for chronic granulomatous disease, so the T cells may come from the graft donor.

J is TRBJ1-4 and V is TRBV20-1; perhaps TRBD1 as D (6 bases). The CDR3 sequence is 17 residues long. The germline V gene has CDR1 DFQATT and CDR2 SNEGSKA (reference sequence). V lost 0 bases and J lost 4, with 18 bases in between. The DNA of the CDR3 is TGCAGTGCTAGAGAGAGCGGTACAGGGCGGTTTAATGAAAAACTGTTTTTT. Its translation is CSARESGTGRFNEKLFF.

This clonotype was seen ten or more times. The J gene is TRBJ2-7, the V gene TRBV6-5; 7 bases match TRBD1. Unmatched junction bases numbered 7, after V lost 2 bases and J lost 3 bases. Germline CDR1 MNHEY, CDR2 SVGAGI. The CDR3 runs 15 residues. The CDR3 region is CASSYLDRADYEQYF. For the CDR3, the DNA is TGTGCCAGCAGTTACCTCGACAGGGCGGACTACGAGCAGTACTTC.

The rearrangement uses TRBV12-3 or TRBV12-4 and TRBJ1-5; no firm D call. The CDR3 spans 12 residues. V was trimmed by 3 bases and J by 7 bases, leaving 7 bases between them. This CDR3 reads CASSLQDQPQHF. The CDR3, as DNA: TGTGCCAGCAGTTTGCAGGACCAGCCCCAGCATTTT.

The chain is built from TRBV12-3 or TRBV12-4 and TRBJ2-5; D may be TRBD1 (6 bases). The CDR3 length is 13 residues. Trimming took 3 bases from V and 6 from J, leaving 11 bases between them. The CDR3 DNA reads as TGTGCCAGCAGTTTTCAGGGGACGAAGACCCAGTACTTC. Translating gives CASSFQGTKTQYF.

There are many counts of this clonotype. The rearrangement uses TRBV20-1 and TRBJ1-5; D remains unclear. V was pared by 0 bases and J by 4 bases, with 13 bases between. There are 15 residues in the CDR3. Germline V gene data show CDR1 as DFQATT and CDR2 as SNEGSKA (reference sequence). CDR3: CSARDGWVGNQPQHF. The CDR3 DNA reads TGCAGTGCTAGAGATGGGTGGGTGGGGAATCAGCCCCAGCATTTT.

This clonotype was detected ten times or more. The rearrangement uses TRBV12-3 or TRBV12-4 and TRBJ1-6, with D perhaps TRBD1 (5 bases). Trimming removed 3 bases at V and 10 bases at J, with 10 bases between. The CDR3 is 13 residues long. CDR3 sequence: CASSFSGGSPLHF. CDR3 bases: TGTGCCAGCAGTTTTAGTGGGGGATCACCCCTCCACTTT.

The J gene is TRBJ2-3, the V gene TRBV12-3 or TRBV12-4; no clear D gene. Trimming shortened V by 6 bases and J by 3 bases, and 10 bases separated the two germline ends. CDR3 length: 13 residues. The CDR3 nucleotides are TGTGCCAGCAGCAGTTTGGGGACAGATACGCAGTATTTT. It is translated as CASSSLGTDTQYF.

This clonotype was observed many times. The chain carries TRBV20-1 and TRBJ2-3; no definite D call. V lost 6 bases, J lost 6 bases, and 10 bases lay in between. The CDR3 runs to 11 residues. The germline V gene has CDR1 DFQATT and CDR2 SNEGSKA (reference sequence). The CDR3 DNA reads as TGCAGTGCCCTGCTCGTCGATACGCAGTATTTT. Protein: CSALLVDTQYF.

This clonotype was seen just once. The V call is TRBV12-3 or TRBV12-4, the J call TRBJ2-5; weak D call: TRBD2 (7 bases). This CDR3 spans 14 amino acids. The V end lost 2 bases, the J end lost 9 bases, and 16 bases lay between the germline ends. The CDR3 DNA follows: TGTGCCAGCAGTTTAATTGGGGGGGCAGGGGCCCAGTACTTC. It yields the protein CASSLIGGAGAQYF.

Points on this clonotype: A much larger clone lies a single base off, so this may be a read error. The chain uses TRBV5-8 and TRBJ2-3; D remains ambiguous. V lost 0 bases and J 0 bases, leaving 8 bases between the germline ends. The CDR3 is 15 amino acids. Looked up from germline, CDR1 is SGHTS and CDR2 is YDEGEE. In nucleotides, the CDR3 is TGTGCCAGCAGCTTGGGTGTACACAGCACAGATACGCAGTATTTT. Translation gives CASSLGVHSTDTQYF.

About this clonotype itself: This clone may be a read error of a much larger clone one base away. V and J are TRBV9 and TRBJ2-7; 11 bases are a match to TRBD1. The CDR3 totals 14 residues. Looked up from germline, CDR1 is SGDLS and CDR2 is YYNGEE. In nucleotides, the CDR3 is TGTGCCAGCAGCGTCGGGACAGGGGGTAACGAGCATTACTTC. Its translation is CASSVGTGGNEHYF. Full variable domain (outside the CDR3, taken from reference TRBV9 and TRBJ2-7): DSGVTQTPKHLITATGQRVTLRCSPRSGDLSVYWYQQSLDQGLQFLIQYYNGEERAKGNILERFSAQQFPDLHSELNLSSLELGDSALYFCASSVGTGGNEHYFGPGTRLTVT.

This clonotype showed up just a few times. The chain recombines TRBV7-6 with TRBJ2-1; 9 bases align to TRBD2. The V gene's germline CDR1 is SGHVS and CDR2 FNYEAQ. V shed 5 bases, J shed 0 bases, and the junction held 8 bases outside the gene matches. This CDR3 contains 17 residues. In DNA form, the CDR3 reads TGTGCCAGCAGCCTCGGGACTAGCCCTCTCTCCTACAATGAGCAGTTCTTC. Its protein product is CASSLGTSPLSYNEQFF.

The table lists this clonotype with a few counts. The chain couples TRBV4-3 to TRBJ2-7, with a weak D call TRBD1 (6 bases). CDR3 length equals 18 residues. The V end lost 0 bases, the J end lost 3 bases, and 21 bases lay between the germline ends. Germline loops: CDR1 LGHNA, CDR2 YSLEER. CDR3 region: CASSQETFAGQMGYEQYF. The CDR3 bases are TGCGCCAGCAGCCAAGAAACTTTTGCCGGACAGATGGGCTACGAGCAGTACTTC.

This clonotype was picked up many times. CDR3 loop: CASSLGRAKNIQYF. The CDR3 DNA sequence: TGCGCCAGCAGCTTGGGCAGGGCCAAAAACATTCAGTACTTC. The V and J genes are TRBV5-1 and TRBJ2-4; the D is unclear. V lost 0 bases and J 1 base, leaving 5 bases between the germline ends. CDR3 length: 14 residues. Germline V CDR1 and CDR2: SGHRS, YFSETQ. Together with reference TRBV5-1 and TRBJ2-4, the CDR3 gives the full variable domain: KAGVTQTPRYLIKTRGQQVTLSCSPISGHRSVSWYQQTPGQGLQFLFEYFSETQRNKGNFPGRFSGRQFSNSRSEMNVSTLELGDSALYLCASSLGRAKNIQYFGAGTRLSVL.

The sample holds a few counts of this clonotype. The genes are TRBV20-1 and TRBJ2-1, with TRBD2 matching over 11 bases. The CDR3 has 15 amino acids. Germline values: CDR1 DFQATT, CDR2 SNEGSKA (reference sequence). Germline trimming cut 5 bases from V and 6 bases from J; bases unmatched to any gene: 9. The CDR3 is CSADKLAGGSNEQFF. The CDR3 bases are TGCAGTGCTGACAAATTAGCGGGAGGGAGCAATGAGCAGTTCTTC.

This clonotype turned up a few times. The chain is built from TRBV27 and TRBJ2-7, with 11 bases fitting TRBD2. Trimming cost V 7 bases and J 5 bases; bases outside gene matches: 10. This CDR3 region has 15 residues. Germline values: CDR1 MNHEY, CDR2 SMNVEV (reference sequence). This chain's CDR3 is CASTLRLAGFHEQYF. The CDR3 DNA follows: TGTGCCAGCACCTTAAGACTAGCGGGATTCCACGAGCAGTACTTC.

As regards this clonotype: Possible read error: a much larger clone is one base away. The chain carries TRBV6-5 and TRBJ2-6; 13 bases match TRBD2. The CDR3 length is 18 residues. CDR1 MNHEY and CDR2 SVGAGI come from the germline V gene. CDR3 region: CASSTTSGRHSGANGLTF. In DNA form, the CDR3 reads TGTGCCAGCAGTACGACTAGCGGGAGGCACTCTGGGGCCAACGGCCTGACTTTC.

The chain uses TRBV7-2 and TRBJ2-3; 10 positions match TRBD1. Germline CDR1 SGHTA, CDR2 FQGNSA. The CDR3 sequence is 17 residues long. J was trimmed by 1 base and V by 3 bases; bases with no gene match: 7. The CDR3, as DNA: TGTGCCAGCAGCTTCCCAGGGACAGGGGTGGGCACAGATACGCAGTATTTT. Translation: CASSFPGTGVGTDTQYF.

Ten or more counts support this clonotype. The chain is built from TRBV30 and TRBJ2-1; D call uncertain. Trimming pared 4 bases from V and 8 bases from J, leaving 6 bases between. From germline, CDR1 is GTSNPN and CDR2 SVGIG (reference sequence). The CDR3 is 10 amino acids. This chain's CDR3 is CAWKRHEQFF. As DNA, the CDR3 is TGTGCCTGGAAACGTCATGAGCAGTTCTTC.

This clonotype was detected many times. This sequence joins TRBV6-5 and TRBJ2-5; no firm D call. Germline lookup yields CDR1 MNHEY and CDR2 SVGAGI. Trimming cost V 6 bases and J 7 bases, with 9 bases left between them. The CDR3 covers 11 residues. The DNA of the CDR3 is TGTGCCAGCAGGGGGATGGGGACCCAGTACTTC. Translating gives CASRGMGTQYF.